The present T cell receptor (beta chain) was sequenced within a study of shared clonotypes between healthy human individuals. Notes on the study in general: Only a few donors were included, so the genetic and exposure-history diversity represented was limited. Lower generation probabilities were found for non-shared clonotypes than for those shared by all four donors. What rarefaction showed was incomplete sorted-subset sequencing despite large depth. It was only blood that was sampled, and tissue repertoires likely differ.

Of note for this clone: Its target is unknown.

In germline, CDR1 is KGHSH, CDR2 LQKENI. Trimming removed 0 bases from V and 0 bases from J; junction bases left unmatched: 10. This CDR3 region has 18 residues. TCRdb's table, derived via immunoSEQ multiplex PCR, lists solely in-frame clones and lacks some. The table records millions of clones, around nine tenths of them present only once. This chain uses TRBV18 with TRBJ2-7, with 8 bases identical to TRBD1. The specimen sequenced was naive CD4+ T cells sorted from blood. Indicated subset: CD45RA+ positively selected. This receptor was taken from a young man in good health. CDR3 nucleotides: TGTGCCAGCTCACCACCTAGTAAAGACAGGGGAGGCTCCTACGAGCAGTACTTC. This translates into CASSPPSKDRGGSYEQYF.